These T cell receptor beta chains were read from a single sample in a study of T-cell reconstitution after alpha-beta-depleted transplantation in children. MiXCR was run by TCRdb on the PCR reads, yielding one entry per CDR3 protein. This sample yields about 640,000 distinct CDR3 sequences, of which 16% are seen a single time; approximately 1% belongs to the top ten. The specimen comprised PBMCs from the stem cell graft donor, sampled from the stem cell graft. Every receptor here comes from a human donor who donated a stem cell graft to a child with acute myeloid leukemia. Each CDR3 is given with its conserved first and last residue. The D gene is left open where the match is weak. Some rows have no size entry. The others give once, few or many, or a class for an expanded clone.

len	j_gene	v_gene	abundance	d_gene	CDR3nt	CDR3aa
14	TRBJ2-3	TRBV12-3/TRBV12-4	few	TRBD1	TGTGCCAGCATCCGGACAGGGGGCACAGATACGCAGTATTTT	CASIRTGGTDTQYF
15	TRBJ1-1	TRBV10-3	many	TRBD1	TGTGCCATCAGTGATACGGGACAGGCGAACACTGAAGCTTTCTTT	CAISDTGQANTEAFF
19	TRBJ1-5	TRBV20-1	.	.	TGCAGTGCCGGGTGGGAGGACACCTCTCCCCTTTATAGCAATCAGCCCCAGCATTTT	CSAGWEDTSPLYSNQPQHF
13	TRBJ2-5	TRBV20-1	many	.	TGCAGTGCCTTACAGGGTCGGGGTGAGACCCAGTACTTC	CSALQGRGETQYF
14	TRBJ2-1	TRBV12-3/TRBV12-4	few	TRBD2	TGTGCCAGCAGGTACGGGGGGGCGAACAATGAGCAGTTCTTC	CASRYGGANNEQFF
14	TRBJ1-1	TRBV7-3	many	.	TGTGCCAGCAGCTTCGGGTACACGAACACTGAAGCTTTCTTT	CASSFGYTNTEAFF
16	TRBJ1-5	TRBV5-6	many	.	TGTGCCAGCAGCTTGCGCGGGGACCCAAGCAATCAGCCCCAGCATTTT	CASSLRGDPSNQPQHF
15	TRBJ1-1	TRBV5-1	few	.	TGCGCCAGCAATATAAACGGTCGAGCCGGGACTGAAGCTTTCTTT	CASNINGRAGTEAFF
12	TRBJ1-6	TRBV12-3/TRBV12-4	.	.	TGTGCCAGCAGGACCAGGGTTTCACCCCTCCACTTT	CASRTRVSPLHF
12	TRBJ2-2	TRBV20-1	.	.	TGCAGTGCGTACCGAGGGCGCGGGGAGCTGTTTTTT	CSAYRGRGELFF
17	TRBJ1-6	TRBV20-1	many	.	TGCAGTGCCCTGGGCGACGGTGTAGACGGCTATAATTCACCCCTCCACTTT	CSALGDGVDGYNSPLHF
13	TRBJ1-6	TRBV28	once	.	TGTGCCAGAAGTAAACCCCTTAATTCACCCCTCCACTTT	CARSKPLNSPLHF
14	TRBJ1-2	TRBV12-3/TRBV12-4	.	.	TGTGCCAGCAGCCTCCGGGGGGCTGACTATGGCTACACCTTC	CASSLRGADYGYTF
16	TRBJ2-3	TRBV5-1	.	.	TGCGCCAGCAGCTTGGGTGACTTCCTAACCACAGATACGCAGTATTTT	CASSLGDFLTTDTQYF
13	TRBJ1-1	TRBV12-3/TRBV12-4	many	TRBD1	TGTGCCAGCACGGAAACAGGGGGTTGGGATGCTTTCTTT	CASTETGGWDAFF
13	TRBJ2-6	TRBV29-1	many	.	TGCAGCGTTGTCTTCTCTGGGGCCAACGTCCTGACTTTC	CSVVFSGANVLTF
14	TRBJ2-1	TRBV5-1	.	TRBD2	TGCGCCAGCACCCGACTAGCGGGGGACAATGAGCAGTTCTTC	CASTRLAGDNEQFF
13	TRBJ1-1	TRBV5-1	few	.	TGCGCCAGCAGGCCCGGGCTGAACACTGAAGCTTTCTTT	CASRPGLNTEAFF
14	TRBJ2-3	TRBV6-5	.	.	TGTGCCAGCAGTTCTAGGACACCTGGGGGTACGCAGTATTTT	CASSSRTPGGTQYF
12	TRBJ1-2	TRBV15	.	.	TGTGCCACCCTCGACCTTCTCTATGGCTACACCTTC	CATLDLLYGYTF
17	TRBJ2-2	TRBV7-9	few	.	TGTGCCAGCAGGAGGACGGGTAGAACAGCGAACACCGGGGAGCTGTTTTTT	CASRRTGRTANTGELFF
15	TRBJ2-3	TRBV7-8	few	TRBD2	TGTGCCAGCAGCTTCGACGGGGGGTTCACAGATACGCAGTATTTT	CASSFDGGFTDTQYF
17	TRBJ2-6	TRBV2	.	TRBD2	TGTGCCAGCAGGAAGGGACTAGCGAACTCTGGGGCCAACGTCCTGACTTTC	CASRKGLANSGANVLTF
17	TRBJ1-2	TRBV7-2	.	TRBD1	TGTGCCAGCAGCTCACGGACAGGGGGATCATTTAACTATGGCTACACCTTC	CASSSRTGGSFNYGYTF
16	TRBJ2-2	TRBV7-6	.	.	TGTGCCAGCAGCTTAGTAGCAGCGGACACACGGGGGGAGCTGTTTTTT	CASSLVAADTRGELFF
13	TRBJ1-1	TRBV7-8	.	.	TGTGCCAGCAACACCACGGGGCACACTGAAGCTTTCTTT	CASNTTGHTEAFF
15	TRBJ2-3	TRBV11-2	few	.	TGTGCCAGCAGCTCGACACCGTTAAGCACAGATACGCAGTATTTT	CASSSTPLSTDTQYF
14	TRBJ2-2	TRBV20-1	.	.	TGCAGTGCTAGGACGGACGCGAACACCGGGGAGCTGTTTTTT	CSARTDANTGELFF
12	TRBJ1-2	TRBV6-6	many	.	TGTGCCAGCAGGGGCGGGGACTATGGCTACACCTTC	CASRGGDYGYTF
13	TRBJ2-2	TRBV20-1	many	TRBD1	TGCAGTGCTAGAACAGGGGGCTACGGGGAGCTGTTTTTT	CSARTGGYGELFF
13	TRBJ1-2	TRBV20-1	many	.	TGCAGTGCTGCAGCCGGGAGGGGAGATGGCTACACCTTC	CSAAAGRGDGYTF
11	TRBJ1-1	TRBV25-1	many	.	TGTGCCACCGAGTTGAACACTGAAGCTTTCTTT	CATELNTEAFF
19	TRBJ2-1	TRBV7-7	few	TRBD2	TGTGCCAGCAGCCCTCTAAATGGACTAGCGGCCATGCGCTACAATGAGCAGTTCTTC	CASSPLNGLAAMRYNEQFF
12	TRBJ1-1	TRBV20-1	many	.	TGCAGTGCCCAGAGGGAGAACACTGAAGCTTTCTTT	CSAQRENTEAFF
13	TRBJ1-5	TRBV5-5	few	.	TGTGCCAGCAGCTTTGAACCGGGACACCCCCAGCATTTT	CASSFEPGHPQHF
16	TRBJ2-3	TRBV7-9	.	.	TGTGCCAGCAGCTTAGCAATGAGCAGGCTTGAGGATACGCAGTATTTT	CASSLAMSRLEDTQYF
15	TRBJ2-6	TRBV20-1	few	.	TGCAGTGCTAGGGGGAGAAACTCTGGGGCCAACGTCCTGACTTTC	CSARGRNSGANVLTF
18	TRBJ1-2	TRBV5-1	few	.	TGCGCCAGCAGCTTGGCCAAGGGGGGGTTCGGCCCTAACTATGGCTACACCTTC	CASSLAKGGFGPNYGYTF
13	TRBJ2-5	TRBV7-9	many	.	TGTGCCAGCCGACAGGACTCCCAAGAGACCCAGTACTTC	CASRQDSQETQYF
15	TRBJ2-2	TRBV7-2	.	TRBD1	TGTGCCAGCAGCGTCCTACAGGGGGCAATCGGGGAGCTGTTTTTT	CASSVLQGAIGELFF
17	TRBJ1-1	TRBV12-3/TRBV12-4	.	.	TGTGCCAGCAGTCCCACCCTGATGGCACAGTCGAACACTGAAGCTTTCTTT	CASSPTLMAQSNTEAFF
14	TRBJ2-7	TRBV6-1	many	.	TGTGCCAGCAGGGGGACGGTCAGCTCCTACGAGCAGTACTTC	CASRGTVSSYEQYF
17	TRBJ2-1	TRBV12-3/TRBV12-4	few	TRBD2	TGTGCCAGCAGTCCCCGAGGAGCGGGGCCCTCTGACAATGAGCAGTTCTTC	CASSPRGAGPSDNEQFF
17	TRBJ1-1	TRBV20-1	.	.	TGCAGTGCTAGAAGGGTGGGGGGCCCAGGGAGCAGTTATCAGGCTTTCTTT	CSARRVGGPGSSYQAFF
14	TRBJ2-1	TRBV12-3/TRBV12-4	many	TRBD2	TGTGCCAGCAGTTCGGGGGGACCTTTCAATGAGCAGTTCTTC	CASSSGGPFNEQFF
15	TRBJ2-2	TRBV20-1	many	.	TGCAGTGCCCCCTATAAGACAGGCAACACCGGGGAGCTGTTTTTT	CSAPYKTGNTGELFF